The 5 T cell receptor beta chains below come from one sample, sequenced in a study of human T cells and chemical hapten exposure. The time point denotes: healthy volunteer bleed at 6 weeks. Total RNA came from unfractionated whole blood. TCRdb called the RACE reads again in MiXCR, with one record for every CDR3 protein. In the table there are tens of thousands of distinct CDR3 sequences, 8.6% of which are singletons. The sequenced material came from whole blood. The receptors shown here come from a male donor in good health. Some clones in this sample may be carry-over from other donors' samples.

The table lists this clonotype with a few counts. The J gene is TRBJ2-1, the V gene TRBV5-5, with TRBD1 as a possible D gene (6 bases). Trimming stripped 0 bases from V and 3 bases from J, with 13 bases between. This CDR3 comprises 16 residues. Germline CDR1 is SGHKS and CDR2 is YYEKEE (reference sequence). CDR3 sequence: CASSLVGTRYYNEQFF. The CDR3 bases are TGTGCCAGCAGCTTGGTGGGGACAAGATACTACAATGAGCAGTTCTTC.

This chain joins TRBV5-1 and TRBJ2-5; either TRBD1 or TRBD2 may fit D (5 bases each). Germline CDR1 and CDR2: SGHRS and YFSETQ. The CDR3 is 14 amino acids. Trimming removed 3 bases from V and 1 base from J, with 10 bases in between. The CDR3 reads CASSYGTPQETQYF. For the CDR3, the DNA is TGCGCCAGCAGCTACGGGACCCCCCAAGAGACCCAGTACTTC.

The genes are TRBV12-3 or TRBV12-4 and TRBJ2-1; 7 bases are shared with TRBD2. The V and J ends lost 8 bases and 10 bases, in that order; junction bases with no gene match: 11. The CDR3 totals 13 residues. The CDR3 coding sequence is TGTGCCAGCCGGGTGGCGGGAGTTCGGGAGCAGTTCTTC. The encoded protein is CASRVAGVREQFF.

In this sample, this clonotype turned up a few times. The chain uses TRBV14 and TRBJ2-3, with D possibly matching TRBD2 (6 bases). Germline V gene sequence: CDR1 SGHDN, CDR2 FVKESK. CDR3 length: 18 residues. V dropped 4 bases and J dropped 4 bases, with 24 bases sitting between them. The DNA for the CDR3 is TGTGCCAGCAGCCCCGCGCCGCTGTTCGGGGGAGCGTCAGATACGCAGTATTTT. Translation: CASSPAPLFGGASDTQYF.

This clonotype was observed a handful of times. Written as DNA, the CDR3 is TGTGCCAGCACCAAACTAGCGGGAGGGCTCGCGGATACGCAGTATTTT. The encoded protein is CASTKLAGGLADTQYF. V is TRBV12-3 or TRBV12-4 and J is TRBJ2-3, with 13 bases matching TRBD2. V shed 7 bases, J shed 6 bases, and the junction held 10 bases outside the gene matches. The CDR3 covers 16 residues.